This entry lists 18 T cell receptor beta chains sequenced from one sample in a study of blood T cell repertoires in COVID-19. The repertoire was sequenced with immunoSEQ multiplex PCR; TCRdb's copy has only in-frame clones and lacks some. The top ten clones hold about 10% of a sample with roughly 180,000 clones, 81% of them seen once. Material: peripheral blood. These receptors were taken from a woman between 40 and 50 years old with COVID-19, enrolled during active disease.

This clone was counted between two and nine times. V is TRBV7-9 and J is TRBJ1-1; D uncertain. Germline-derived CDR1 and CDR2 are SEHNR and FQNEAQ (reference sequence). This CDR3 region has 14 residues. V lost 3 bases, J lost 0 bases, and 8 bases lay in between. The CDR3 DNA sequence: TGTGCCAGCAGCTTGTTGGCCATGAACACTGAAGCTTTCTTT. Its protein product is CASSLLAMNTEAFF. The complete variable domain, with remaining parts taken from reference TRBV7-9 and TRBJ1-1, reads DTGVSQNPRHKITKRGQNVTFRCDPISEHNRLYWYRQTLGQGPEFLTYFQNEAQLEKSRLLSDRFSAERPKGSFSTLEIQRTEQGDSAMYLCASSLLAMNTEAFFGQGTRLTVV.

This clone was seen a handful of times. Additional DNA sequences in this sample encode the identical CDR3. The chain couples TRBV12-3 or TRBV12-4 to TRBJ2-5, with D hard to call. V was clipped by 2 bases and J by 5 bases, with 9 bases between them. The CDR3 covers 13 residues. CDR3 sequence reads: CASSLSVRETQYF. DNA for the CDR3: TGTGCCAGCAGTTTATCTGTCAGGGAGACCCAGTACTTC.

This rearrangement joins TRBV18 to TRBJ2-3; 7 nucleotides align to TRBD1. The length of the CDR3 is 16 residues. Germline-derived CDR1 and CDR2 are KGHSH and LQKENI. The trim removed 3 bases at V and 0 bases at J, leaving 6 bases unmatched. CDR3 region: CASSPQGVFSTDTQYF. CDR3 bases: TGTGCCAGCTCACCCCAGGGGGTCTTTAGCACAGATACGCAGTATTTT.

This sequence joins TRBV18 and TRBJ2-1, with 9 bases matching TRBD2. The CDR3 runs 14 residues. V lost 5 bases to trimming and J lost 9 bases; unmatched junction nucleotides: 8. The V gene's germline CDR1 is KGHSH and CDR2 LQKENI. The CDR3 DNA sequence: TGTGCCAGCTCAGCCGGGACTAGCCTTTTTGAGCAGTTCTTC. Its protein is CASSAGTSLFEQFF.

The chain couples TRBV10-3 to TRBJ2-3, with a weak D call TRBD2 (5 bases). Deletions cut 0 bases from V and 5 bases from J, with 12 bases between. The germline CDR1 and CDR2 sequences are ENHRY and SYGVKD. The CDR3 contains 15 residues. CDR3 bases: TGTGCCATCAGTGAGTCCTGGGCCGAGGGAGATACGCAGTATTTT. Translating it yields CAISESWAEGDTQYF.

This clone was observed once. The V and J genes are TRBV2 and TRBJ1-2; 11 positions match TRBD1. Germline trimming cut 4 bases from V and 8 bases from J; bases unmatched to any gene: 6. Germline CDR1 is SNHLY and CDR2 is FYNNEI. The CDR3 length is 14 residues. CDR3 DNA sequence: TGTGCCAGCAGTGGGGACAGGGGGAAGCTAGGCTACACCTTC. This sequence encodes CASSGDRGKLGYTF.

The chain carries TRBV19 and TRBJ2-1; weak D call: TRBD2 (5 bases). Trimming stripped 0 bases from V and 0 bases from J, with 6 bases between. The CDR3 is 15 residues long. Germline CDR1 is LNHDA and CDR2 is SQIVND (reference sequence). The CDR3 DNA sequence: TGTGCCAGTAGTATAGAAGGGAGCTCCTACAATGAGCAGTTCTTC. As protein: CASSIEGSSYNEQFF.

The chain employs TRBV10-1 and TRBJ1-1, with D uncertain. The V gene lost 3 bases and the J gene lost 6 bases, with 14 bases spanning the gap. This CDR3 comprises 14 residues. The germline V gene has CDR1 WNHNN and CDR2 SYGVQD (reference sequence). CDR3 loop: CASSETRERAEAFF. In nucleotides, the CDR3 is TGCGCCAGCAGTGAAACGCGGGAAAGGGCTGAAGCTTTCTTT.

The CDR3 DNA sequence: TGTGCCAGCAGCCAATCGGGAGGTTTCACCGGGGAGCTGTTTTTT. Its translation: CASSQSGGFTGELFF. This chain links TRBV3-1 (or the pseudogene TRBV3-2) with TRBJ2-2, with 7 bases matching TRBD2. In germline, CDR1 is LGHDT, CDR2 YNNKEL (reference sequence). The CDR3 consists of 15 residues. The V segment lost 2 bases and the J segment 4 bases; nucleotides outside the gene matches: 4.

This sequence joins TRBV7-2 and TRBJ2-7; TRBD2 aligns across 9 bases. The CDR3 loop spans 15 amino acids. CDR1 and CDR2 from the germline V gene are SGHTA and FQGNSA. After removal of 4 bases from V and 3 bases from J, the junction contained 7 bases not matched to a gene. The CDR3 DNA is TGTGCCAGCAGCTATAGCGGGAGAGGGAACTACGAGCAGTACTTC. This sequence encodes CASSYSGRGNYEQYF.

The V call is TRBV5-3, the J call TRBJ1-4; the D is unclear. TRBV5-3 is identified as an open reading frame with a role that is uncertain. The CDR3 totals 13 residues. V was shortened by 0 bases and J by 8 bases, with 8 bases between the two germline ends. CDR3 nucleotide sequence: TGTGCCAGAAGCTTGGTGGTTGGCGAAAAACTGTTTTTT. Residues: CARSLVVGEKLFF.

V gene TRBV2 combines with J gene TRBJ1-1; the D is unclear. The CDR3 has 15 residues. Germline CDR1 and CDR2: SNHLY and FYNNEI. The V and J ends lost 6 bases and 1 base respectively, with 15 bases between them. This CDR3 is CASRRRAGSNTEAFF. The CDR3 DNA follows: TGTGCCAGCAGGCGGCGGGCGGGTTCGAACACTGAAGCTTTCTTT.

J is TRBJ2-1 and V is TRBV7-2, with TRBD2 matching over 13 bases. After removal of 2 bases from V and 6 bases from J, the junction contained 13 bases not matched to a gene. CDR1 and CDR2 from the germline V gene are SGHTA and FQGNSA. There are 19 residues in the CDR3. The CDR3 bases are TGTGCCAGCAGCTTACACCGCTCCAGGACTAGCGGGGGACCCAATGAGCAGTTCTTC. Amino acid sequence: CASSLHRSRTSGGPNEQFF.

The chain is built from TRBV5-5 and TRBJ1-5; TRBD1 agrees at 12 bases. J was trimmed by 6 bases and V by 4 bases; bases with no gene match: 8. The CDR3 loop spans 16 amino acids. Germline loops: CDR1 SGHKS, CDR2 YYEKEE (reference sequence). The CDR3 spells CASSPDTGQGAQPQHF. The CDR3 DNA sequence: TGTGCCAGCAGCCCCGATACGGGACAGGGGGCTCAGCCCCAGCATTTT.

This clone was counted at least ten times. V is TRBV3-1 (or the pseudogene TRBV3-2) and J is TRBJ1-2; 9 bases line up with TRBD1. The CDR3 is 15 amino acids. J gave up 8 bases and V 3 bases, and 10 bases lay outside the gene matches. CDR1 LGHDT and CDR2 YNNKEL come from the germline V gene (reference sequence). CDR3 region: CASSQTHWTGDGYTF. In nucleotides, the CDR3 is TGTGCCAGCAGCCAGACCCACTGGACAGGGGACGGCTACACCTTC.

This chain connects TRBV10-3 to TRBJ1-4; D is uncertain. Germline V CDR1 and CDR2: ENHRY, SYGVKD. The CDR3 covers 16 residues. The V end was cut by 4 bases, the J end by 0 bases, with 12 bases between. The CDR3 sequence is CAISAGSIATNEKLFF. The CDR3 DNA reads as TGTGCCATCAGTGCAGGTTCGATTGCAACTAATGAAAAACTGTTTTTT.

The sample holds one count of this clone. This chain uses TRBV4-2 with TRBJ2-2; tentatively, D is TRBD2 (5 bases). This CDR3 region has 16 residues. V was pared by 0 bases and J by 0 bases, with 8 bases between. CDR1 and CDR2 (germline): LGHNA, YNFKEQ. The CDR3 nucleotides read TGTGCCAGCAGCCAAGAGGGCGGGTCGAACACCGGGGAGCTGTTTTTT. It yields the protein CASSQEGGSNTGELFF.

V and J are TRBV5-1 and TRBJ2-5; 9 bases agree with TRBD2. From germline, CDR1 is SGHRS and CDR2 YFSETQ. The CDR3 runs to 16 residues. V was pared by 0 bases and J by 1 base, with 4 bases of the junction left unmatched. This CDR3 reads CASSLAPSGAQETQYF. CDR3 bases: TGCGCCAGCAGCTTGGCCCCTAGCGGGGCCCAAGAGACCCAGTACTTC.